This TCR beta chain was captured in a study of shared clonotypes between healthy human individuals. General study findings and limits: Sampling was confined to blood; repertoires within tissues likely differ. Shared clonotypes: 4.5% to 5% naive CD4, under 4% naive CD8, about 2.5% memory CD4, under 0.45% memory CD8.

The V gene's germline CDR1 is SGDLS and CDR2 YYNGEE. The CDR3 is 15 residues long. With 0 bases clipped from V and 7 bases from J, the junction kept 6 bases outside the gene matches. CD8 cells classed as naive were CD45RO-negative and positively selected for CCR7, excluding terminally differentiated effector memory CD45RA+ cells. Regarding this clone: No antigen is known for it.

Repertoires were generated with immunoSEQ multiplex PCR, while TCRdb's copy carries only in-frame clones and drops some. Counted here are hundreds of thousands of clones, 95% to 96% occurring once; the ten biggest clones make up 0.1% to 0.11%. This chain links TRBV9 with TRBJ2-1; 8 nucleotides align to TRBD2. The TCR was taken from a woman aged 25 to 39 in good health. Input material: naive CD8+ T cells sorted from blood. The CDR3 bases are TGTGCCAGCAGCGTAGCGGGAGGGCCCCAAAATGAGCAGTTCTTC. Translated, it gives CASSVAGGPQNEQFF.